These 11 T cell receptor beta chains were all obtained from the same sample, sequenced in a study of T cell repertoires in cytomegalovirus infection. Which antigens these TCRs recognize remains unknown. TCRdb re-called the reads with MiXCR, one entry per CDR3 protein. Counted here are about 770,000 distinct CDR3 sequences, about 27% occurring once; the ten biggest clones make up under 15%. The specimen comprised cultured CD8+ T cells from PBMCs, sampled from culture after CMV antigen stimulation. These receptors came from a human donor in good health (CMV status not recorded). Some clones in this sample may be carry-over from other donors' samples.

Here the CDR3 reads CASSLVTSYEQYF. The CDR3 DNA reads as TGTGCCAGCAGTTTAGTGACTTCCTACGAGCAGTACTTC. This chain joins TRBV12-3 or TRBV12-4 and TRBJ2-7; D is uncertain. Trimming took off 1 base at V and 1 base at J, with 5 bases between the two ends. CDR3 size: 13 residues.

V is TRBV10-3 and J is TRBJ2-5; TRBD1 is a possible D gene (5 bases). V was pared by 10 bases and J by 4 bases, with 13 bases between. CDR1 and CDR2 (germline): ENHRY, SYGVKD. The CDR3 is 12 residues long. CDR3 nucleotides: TGTGCCACTCAGGGATTACGAGAGACCCAGTACTTC. It translates to CATQGLRETQYF.

This clonotype was detected a few times. The chain is built from TRBV11-2 and TRBJ1-3; maybe TRBD1 (5 bases). Between the trimmed V and J ends, which lost 3 bases and 0 bases, there was a span of 12 bases. Germline values: CDR1 SGHAT, CDR2 FQNNGV. This CDR3 has 16 residues. The CDR3 DNA is TGTGCCAGCAGCTTTTGGTCCCAGGGCTCTGGAAACACCATATATTTT. This gives the protein CASSFWSQGSGNTIYF. Full variable domain (outside the CDR3, taken from reference TRBV11-2 and TRBJ1-3): EAGVAQSPRYKIIEKRQSVAFWCNPISGHATLYWYQQILGQGPKLLIQFQNNGVVDDSQLPKDRFSAERLKGVDSTLKIQPAKLEDSAVYLCASSFWSQGSGNTIYFGEGSWLTVV.

The chain recombines TRBV5-6 with TRBJ2-2; D gene unclear. Trimming took 0 bases from V and 0 from J, leaving 12 bases between them. The V gene's germline CDR1 is SGHDT and CDR2 YYEEEE. The CDR3 runs to 17 residues. In DNA, the CDR3 is TGTGCCAGCAGCTTGGTTAAGGACGGCGCGAACACCGGGGAGCTGTTTTTT. The encoded protein is CASSLVKDGANTGELFF.

The V gene is TRBV10-3, the J gene TRBJ1-1; no clear D gene. Looked up from germline, CDR1 is ENHRY and CDR2 is SYGVKD. V lost 2 bases to trimming and J lost 3 bases, with 13 bases between them. The CDR3 is made up of 15 amino acids. The CDR3: CAISEPTARDTEAFF. In DNA form, the CDR3 reads TGTGCCATCAGTGAGCCTACGGCACGGGACACTGAAGCTTTCTTT.

This clonotype was counted at least ten times. The rearrangement joins TRBV7-2 to TRBJ1-5; D not resolved. V lost 5 bases to trimming and J lost 2 bases, with 10 bases between them. In germline, CDR1 is SGHTA, CDR2 FQGNSA. The CDR3 runs to 14 residues. CDR3 in DNA: TGTGCCAGCAGCCCCGGGGAGGGCAATCAGCCCCAGCATTTT. Encoded protein: CASSPGEGNQPQHF.

The sample holds many counts of this clonotype. This chain uses TRBV7-6 with TRBJ1-1; 8 positions agree with TRBD1. The CDR3 extends over 17 amino acids. Germline trimming cut 1 base from V and 1 base from J; bases unmatched to any gene: 8. Germline V lookup: CDR1 SGHVS, CDR2 FNYEAQ. CDR3 in DNA: TGTGCCAGCAGCTTAGGCGCAGGGGGCGCCGGGAACACTGAAGCTTTCTTT. It codes for CASSLGAGGAGNTEAFF.

This clonotype was picked up one time. This rearrangement joins TRBV6-2 or TRBV6-3 to TRBJ2-1, with D perhaps TRBD2 (6 bases). Germline loops: CDR1 MNHEY, CDR2 SVGEGT. CDR3 length equals 16 residues. Between the trimmed V and J ends, which lost 7 bases and 2 bases, there was a span of 18 bases. Written as DNA, the CDR3 is TGTGCCAGCACCTCAGGGCGGGGCAGAACCTACAATGAGCAGTTCTTC. Translation: CASTSGRGRTYNEQFF.

The chain combines TRBV25-1 with TRBJ2-3, with D tentatively TRBD1 or TRBD2 (5 bases each). The germline V and J ends were trimmed by 2 bases and 0 bases, with 18 bases remaining between them. The CDR3 sequence is 18 residues long. The germline V gene has CDR1 MGHDK and CDR2 SYGVNS. CDR3 nucleotide sequence: TGTGCCAGCAGTGAAACACAAAGGATTGGGGGTAGCACAGATACGCAGTATTTT. Protein sequence: CASSETQRIGGSTDTQYF.

This clonotype was counted a few times. The rearrangement joins TRBV6-2 or TRBV6-3 to TRBJ2-5; D remains unclear. This CDR3 contains 14 residues. Deletions cut 6 bases from V and 2 bases from J, with 13 bases between. The V gene's germline CDR1 is MNHEY and CDR2 SVGEGT. The chain's CDR3 is CASSLPYGQETQYF. The CDR3 nucleotides read TGTGCCAGCAGCTTACCGTACGGACAAGAGACCCAGTACTTC.

In its sample, this clonotype was seen many times. The chain has TRBV14 and TRBJ1-5, with unresolved D. Germline V gene sequence: CDR1 SGHDN, CDR2 FVKESK. The CDR3 covers 13 residues. Trimming shortened V by 4 bases and J by 4 bases, and 8 bases separated the two germline ends. Written as DNA, the CDR3 is TGTGCCAGCAGCCCCACGACTAATCAGCCCCAGCATTTT. It codes for CASSPTTNQPQHF.